A single sample is the source of the 9 T cell receptor beta chains below, sequenced in a study of a mutant IDH1 vaccine in newly diagnosed glioma. These receptors lack a known antigen. As to time point: week 11, during vaccination. One vaccine dose held 300 ug of mutant IDH1 20-mer peptide and came with topical imiquimod. Using immunoSEQ multiplex PCR, the repertoire was profiled, and TCRdb retains in-frame clones only, with some absent. The data show around 120,000 clones, roughly 77% seen once. The material sequenced was PBMCs, taken from a glioma patient whose treatment included an IDH1 peptide vaccine. The receptor set was obtained from a man in his forties with glioma.

This chain links TRBV27 with TRBJ2-7; perhaps TRBD1 as D (6 bases). Germline values: CDR1 MNHEY, CDR2 SMNVEV (reference sequence). CDR3 length equals 15 residues. V was shortened by 5 bases and J by 4 bases, with 18 bases between the two germline ends. CDR3 sequence: CASSLLVGARYEQYF. CDR3 coding DNA: TGTGCCAGCAGTCTTTTGGTGGGGGCAAGGTACGAGCAGTACTTC.

This clone appeared a few times. This chain links TRBV19 with TRBJ1-1; possibly TRBD1 for D (5 bases). The length of the CDR3 is 14 residues. V lost 2 bases to trimming and J lost 3 bases, with 10 bases between them. The germline V gene encodes CDR1 LNHDA and CDR2 SQIVND (reference sequence). The CDR3 nucleotides are TGTGCCAGTAGTATACAGGGTTTGGACACTGAAGCTTTCTTT. Residues: CASSIQGLDTEAFF.

This rearrangement joins TRBV19 to TRBJ2-1; 9 bases line up with TRBD2. V shed 5 bases and J 4 bases; nucleotides not matched to a gene: 9. The germline gives CDR1 LNHDA, CDR2 SQIVND (reference sequence). The CDR3 covers 16 residues. The CDR3 loop reads CASSSREGRSYNEQFF. DNA of the CDR3: TGTGCCAGTAGTTCGCGGGAGGGCCGGAGTTACAATGAGCAGTTCTTC.

The chain joins TRBV27 to TRBJ2-7, with 8 positions matching TRBD2. Germline V lookup: CDR1 MNHEY, CDR2 SMNVEV (reference sequence). With 3 bases clipped from V and 7 bases from J, the junction kept 11 bases outside the gene matches. The CDR3 sequence is 15 residues long. CDR3 sequence reads: CASSFRTSGPFEQYF. In nucleotides, the CDR3 is TGTGCCAGCAGTTTCCGAACTAGCGGCCCCTTTGAGCAGTACTTC.

The chain has TRBV27 and TRBJ2-5; D call uncertain. The germline V gene encodes CDR1 MNHEY and CDR2 SMNVEV (reference sequence). The CDR3 loop spans 14 amino acids. Trimming shortened V by 6 bases and J by 3 bases, and 14 bases separated the two germline ends. The CDR3 nucleotides are TGTGCCAGCAGACCCGGACGGATAAAAGAGACCCAGTACTTC. Translated: CASRPGRIKETQYF.

The V call is TRBV11-1, the J call TRBJ1-2; D call uncertain. In germline, CDR1 is SGHAT, CDR2 FQDESV (reference sequence). Between the trimmed V and J ends, which lost 2 bases and 8 bases, there was a span of 12 bases. This CDR3 has 13 residues. In DNA form, the CDR3 reads TGTGCCAGCAGCTTAAGCGACCGCGGAGGCTACACCTTC. Protein product: CASSLSDRGGYTF.

CDR3 loop: CASSPTGTQYF. For the CDR3, the DNA is TGTGCCAGCAGCCCAACAGGGACGCAGTATTTT. The V call is TRBV11-2, the J call TRBJ2-3; TRBD1 is a possible D gene (6 bases). Trimming left V 5 bases short and J 9 bases short, with 9 bases between. This CDR3 comprises 11 residues. Germline loops: CDR1 SGHAT, CDR2 FQNNGV.

This chain joins TRBV19 and TRBJ2-2, with D perhaps TRBD1 (5 bases). Trimming pared 10 bases from V and 4 bases from J, leaving 13 bases between. Germline-derived CDR1 and CDR2 are LNHDA and SQIVND (reference sequence). CDR3 length: 13 amino acids. The chain's CDR3 is CATKQVATGELFF. The CDR3 DNA follows: TGTGCCACAAAACAGGTGGCCACCGGGGAGCTGTTTTTT.

The genes are TRBV5-1 and TRBJ2-5; 11 bases align to TRBD2. CDR3 length: 16 residues. Germline V lookup: CDR1 SGHRS, CDR2 YFSETQ. V lost 2 bases and J lost 3; bases outside the gene matches: 6. CDR3 loop: CASSFGSSGGKETQYF. CDR3 bases: TGCGCCAGCAGCTTTGGGTCTAGCGGGGGGAAAGAGACCCAGTACTTC.